The source of this T cell receptor (beta chain) is a study of beta chain features in type 1 diabetes. This clone was detected only a few times. Its antigen remains unidentified. Since all of the isolated RNA was reverse transcribed, expressed TCRB transcripts were what got sequenced. This table comes from immunoSEQ multiplex PCR, and its TCRdb copy is limited to in-frame clones, with some not included. The sample holds about 320,000 clones, approximately 14% seen once. This CDR3 spans 16 amino acids. Germline V gives CDR1 MGHRA, CDR2 YSYEKL. The V gene end was trimmed by 2 bases and the J gene end by 7 bases; junction bases not matched to a gene: 6. Findings and caveats of the study: There was a possibility that cDNA sequencing over-represented cells with high TCR expression. Naive, central memory and regulatory TCRB repertoires appeared more similar among patients than healthy donors.

This clonotype originated in a young man in good health. This chain joins TRBV4-1 and TRBJ2-1; TRBD2 aligns across 12 bases. The specimen was central memory CD4+ T cells from blood. CDR3: CASSQRWTSGDNEQFF. The CDR3 coding sequence is TGCGCCAGCAGCCAAAGGTGGACTAGCGGGGATAATGAGCAGTTCTTC.